The 17 T cell receptor beta chains given below trace back to one sample, sequenced in a study of T-cell reconstitution after alpha-beta-depleted transplantation in children. Unique molecular identifiers were built into the TCRbeta library. TCRdb independently ran MiXCR on the PCR reads; one entry per CDR3 protein. This sample has around 370,000 distinct CDR3 sequences; 10% occur once, and the top ten carry under 3%. The source material was PBMCs from the stem cell graft donor, sampled from the stem cell graft. Receptors were obtained from a human donor who donated a stem cell graft to a child with acute lymphoblastic leukemia.

This clonotype has ten or more counts. This chain joins TRBV5-1 and TRBJ2-7; possible D gene TRBD1, 6 bases. CDR1 is SGHRS, CDR2 YFSETQ, per germline. Trimming took 3 bases from V and 3 from J, leaving 16 bases between them. The CDR3 runs to 15 residues. In nucleotides, the CDR3 is TGCGCCAGCAGCTCGTACGTTGGGGGCCTCTACGAGCAGTACTTC. Protein: CASSSYVGGLYEQYF.

The chain couples TRBV6-2 or TRBV6-3 to TRBJ2-7; TRBD1 matches 8 bases. The CDR3 contains 16 residues. J lost 5 bases, V lost 5 bases, and 14 bases had no gene match. Germline CDR1 is MNHEY and CDR2 is SVGEGT. CDR3 bases: TGTGCCAGCAGTAAGCGGATGGACAGGGTAGCAGACGAGCAGTACTTC. Translating gives CASSKRMDRVADEQYF.

The rearrangement uses TRBV11-2 and TRBJ1-3, with 7 bases that match TRBD1. V gave up 4 bases and J gave up 0 bases; unmatched junction bases: 6. This CDR3 has 16 residues. From germline, CDR1 is SGHAT and CDR2 FQNNGV. CDR3 coding DNA: TGTGCCAGCAGCTCTAGAGACAGGGTCTCTGGAAACACCATATATTTT. Protein: CASSSRDRVSGNTIYF.

This clonotype was counted between two and nine times. The rearrangement joins TRBV6-2 or TRBV6-3 to TRBJ2-7, with unresolved D. The V and J ends lost 8 bases and 2 bases respectively, with 10 bases between them. The CDR3 consists of 12 residues. Germline V gene data show CDR1 as MNHEY and CDR2 as SVGEGT. CDR3 sequence (DNA): TGTGCCAGCTCCGGGCAGGCCTACGAGCAGTACTTC. This codes for CASSGQAYEQYF.

This chain connects TRBV5-1 to TRBJ2-1; TRBD2 matches 11 bases. V trimming: 3 bases; J trimming: 9 bases; junction bases outside the gene matches: 5. This CDR3 spans 14 amino acids. Per the germline V gene, CDR1 is SGHRS and CDR2 is YFSETQ. CDR3 loop: CASSSTSGIGEQFF. The CDR3 DNA is TGCGCCAGCAGCTCGACTAGCGGGATCGGTGAGCAGTTCTTC.

This clonotype was detected many times. The chain recombines TRBV7-9 with TRBJ2-1; 7 bases are shared with TRBD1. CDR3 size: 15 residues. Trimming at V came to 4 bases and at J to 8 bases, leaving 11 bases not matched to a gene. Germline assignment: CDR1 SEHNR and CDR2 FQNEAQ (reference sequence). The CDR3 DNA reads TGTGCCAGCAGCTCGGGACAGCCCTACTTCGATGAGCAGTTCTTC. Its protein is CASSSGQPYFDEQFF.

This clonotype was recorded a few times. CDR3 sequence (DNA): TGCAGTGCCCCCCTGGAAAGCGGTTATCAAGAGACCCAGTACTTC. This sequence encodes CSAPLESGYQETQYF. The chain uses TRBV20-1 and TRBJ2-5, with a weak D call TRBD2 (5 bases). Germline values: CDR1 DFQATT, CDR2 SNEGSKA (reference sequence). The V gene lost 6 bases and the J gene lost 2 bases, with 19 bases spanning the gap. This CDR3 spans 15 amino acids.

This chain uses TRBV4-1 with TRBJ2-2; D is undetermined. This CDR3 spans 16 amino acids. Trimming removed 3 bases from V and 1 base from J, with 12 bases in between. The germline V gene encodes CDR1 MGHRA and CDR2 YSYEKL. The CDR3 loop is CASSHLRAVNTGELFF. CDR3 bases: TGCGCCAGCAGCCATTTACGGGCAGTGAACACCGGGGAGCTGTTTTTT.

This clonotype was seen ten or more times. This sequence joins TRBV10-1 and TRBJ2-1; the match to TRBD2 covers 9 bases. The junction had 5 bases not matched to a gene; V was cut back by 1 base and J by 7 bases. This CDR3 comprises 15 residues. Per germline, CDR1 WNHNN and CDR2 SYGVQD (reference sequence). CDR3 in DNA: TGCGCCAGCAGTGAGTTAGCGGGAGAAGGTAATGAGCAGTTCTTC. Amino acid sequence: CASSELAGEGNEQFF.

This chain connects TRBV20-1 to TRBJ2-7; 8 bases fit TRBD2. The CDR3 extends over 18 amino acids. With V trimmed by 4 bases and J by 4 bases, 21 bases remained unmatched. The V gene's germline CDR1 is DFQATT and CDR2 SNEGSKA (reference sequence). This CDR3 is CSANSGIERVRIPYEQYF. CDR3 bases: TGCAGTGCTAATAGCGGGATAGAACGGGTCAGAATCCCATACGAGCAGTACTTC.

The chain links TRBV6-5 to TRBJ1-5; TRBD1 matches 11 bases. The V gene end was trimmed by 0 bases and the J gene end by 4 bases; junction bases not matched to a gene: 8. Germline assignment: CDR1 MNHEY and CDR2 SVGAGI. The length of the CDR3 is 18 residues. Here the CDR3 reads CASSYSKSGTGGNQPQHF. CDR3 bases: TGTGCCAGCAGTTACTCCAAATCCGGGACAGGGGGTAATCAGCCCCAGCATTTT.

The chain is built from TRBV7-2 and TRBJ2-5, with D perhaps TRBD2 (6 bases). Looked up from germline, CDR1 is SGHTA and CDR2 is FQGNSA. V was trimmed by 1 base and J by 5 bases, leaving 20 bases between them. The CDR3 length is 17 residues. The CDR3 nucleotides read TGTGCCAGCAGCTTAGGCTCACGACTAGACAGCATGGAGACCCAGTACTTC. Its translation is CASSLGSRLDSMETQYF.

This clonotype was counted at least ten times. The rearrangement uses TRBV20-1 and TRBJ2-7; 13 nucleotides match TRBD2. With V trimmed by 5 bases and J by 2 bases, 12 bases remained unmatched. Germline V gene sequence: CDR1 DFQATT, CDR2 SNEGSKA (reference sequence). The CDR3 consists of 17 residues. For the CDR3, the DNA is TGCAGTGCTCCGAGGGAACTAGCGGGAGGGCTTCCCTACGAGCAGTACTTC. The encoded protein is CSAPRELAGGLPYEQYF.

The chain recombines TRBV3-1 with TRBJ1-2; no clear D gene. The CDR3 has 11 amino acids. Germline CDR1 and CDR2: LGHDT and YNNKEL (reference sequence). V dropped 1 base and J dropped 8 bases, with 5 bases sitting between them. The CDR3 DNA reads TGTGCCAGCAGCCAAGCCGACGGCTACACCTTC. As protein: CASSQADGYTF.

This clonotype was detected ten times or more. The J gene is TRBJ2-5, the V gene TRBV7-9; D is unresolved. Trimming removed 5 bases at V and 2 bases at J, with 9 bases between. Germline-derived CDR1 and CDR2 are SEHNR and FQNEAQ (reference sequence). This CDR3 is 13 amino acids long. In DNA form, the CDR3 reads TGTGCCAGCAGCCCCCAAGCTCAAGAGACCCAGTACTTC. Its translation: CASSPQAQETQYF.

This clonotype has only a few counts. The rearrangement joins TRBV7-2 to TRBJ1-5, with D maybe TRBD1 (5 bases). Trimming removed 6 bases from V and 7 bases from J, with 19 bases in between. This CDR3 spans 15 amino acids. Germline V gene lookup returns CDR1 SGHTA and CDR2 FQGNSA. The CDR3 bases are TGTGCCAGCAGTCAAGGGGCGGTGGGAATCCAGCCCCAGCATTTT. It codes for CASSQGAVGIQPQHF.

This clonotype was detected only a few times. The chain employs TRBV4-1 and TRBJ1-2, with 9 bases that match TRBD1. Germline V gene sequence: CDR1 MGHRA, CDR2 YSYEKL. Trimming removed 5 bases from V and 4 bases from J; junction bases left unmatched: 5. The length of the CDR3 is 14 residues. CDR3 in amino acids: CASSRDRAPYGYTF. The CDR3 DNA is TGCGCCAGCAGCAGGGACAGGGCCCCCTATGGCTACACCTTC.